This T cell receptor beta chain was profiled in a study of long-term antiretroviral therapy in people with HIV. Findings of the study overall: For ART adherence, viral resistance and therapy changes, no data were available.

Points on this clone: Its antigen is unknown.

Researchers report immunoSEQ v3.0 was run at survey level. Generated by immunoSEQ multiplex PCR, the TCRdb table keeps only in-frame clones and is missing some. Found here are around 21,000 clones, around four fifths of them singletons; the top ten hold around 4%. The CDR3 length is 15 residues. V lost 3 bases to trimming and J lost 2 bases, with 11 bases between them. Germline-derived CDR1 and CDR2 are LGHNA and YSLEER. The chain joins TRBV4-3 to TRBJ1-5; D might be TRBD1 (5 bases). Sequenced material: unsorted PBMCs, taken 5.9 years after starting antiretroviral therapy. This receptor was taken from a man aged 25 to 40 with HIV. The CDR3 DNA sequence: TGCGCCAGCAGCCAGACGGGGCAGGGCAATCAGCCCCAGCATTTT. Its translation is CASSQTGQGNQPQHF.